This T cell receptor (beta chain) was identified in a study of blood T cell repertoires in COVID-19. This CDR3 contains 15 residues. CDR1 and CDR2 (germline): SGHRS, YFSETQ. Losses at the gene ends were 4 bases for V and 1 base for J; bases not matched to a gene: 6. Data came from immunoSEQ multiplex PCR; TCRdb stores just in-frame clones and leaves some out. The sample shows roughly 150,000 clones, roughly 80% of them seen only once. Participants were aged about 18 to 89 years, lived in 24 US areas, and enrolled virtually. The sequence derives from a woman aged 45-59 years who had recovered from COVID-19. Material: PBMCs or T cells enriched from blood (not recorded which). This chain joins TRBV5-1 and TRBJ2-3; 7 nucleotides agree with TRBD1. The DNA for the CDR3 is TGCGCCAGCAGCCCAACAGGGGTCCGCACAGATACGCAGTATTTT. This translates into CASSPTGVRTDTQYF.